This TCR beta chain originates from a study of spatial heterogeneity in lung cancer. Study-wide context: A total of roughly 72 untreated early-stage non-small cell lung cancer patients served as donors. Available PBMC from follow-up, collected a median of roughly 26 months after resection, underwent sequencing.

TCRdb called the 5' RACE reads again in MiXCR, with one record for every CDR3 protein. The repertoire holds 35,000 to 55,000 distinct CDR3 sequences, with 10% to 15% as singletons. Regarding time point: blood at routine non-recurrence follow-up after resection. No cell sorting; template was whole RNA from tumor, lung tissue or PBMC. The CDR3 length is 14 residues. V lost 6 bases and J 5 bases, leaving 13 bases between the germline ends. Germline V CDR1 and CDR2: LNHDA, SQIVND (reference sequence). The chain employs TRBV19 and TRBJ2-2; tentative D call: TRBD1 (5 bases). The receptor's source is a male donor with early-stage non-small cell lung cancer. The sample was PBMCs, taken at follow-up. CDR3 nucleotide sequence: TGTGCCAGTAGGCCCGACAGTCGGACCGGGGAGCTGTTTTTT. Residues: CASRPDSRTGELFF.